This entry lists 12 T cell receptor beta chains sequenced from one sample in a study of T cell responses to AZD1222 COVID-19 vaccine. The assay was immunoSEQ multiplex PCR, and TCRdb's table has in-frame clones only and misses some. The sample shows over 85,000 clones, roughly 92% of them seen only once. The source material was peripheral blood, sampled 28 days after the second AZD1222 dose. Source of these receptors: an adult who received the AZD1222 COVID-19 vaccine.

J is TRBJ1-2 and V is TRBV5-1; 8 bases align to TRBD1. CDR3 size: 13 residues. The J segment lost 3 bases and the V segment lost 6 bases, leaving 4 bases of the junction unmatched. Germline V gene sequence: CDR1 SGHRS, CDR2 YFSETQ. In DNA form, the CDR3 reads TGCGCCAGCACCCCAGGGGGCGACTATGGCTACACCTTC. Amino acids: CASTPGGDYGYTF.

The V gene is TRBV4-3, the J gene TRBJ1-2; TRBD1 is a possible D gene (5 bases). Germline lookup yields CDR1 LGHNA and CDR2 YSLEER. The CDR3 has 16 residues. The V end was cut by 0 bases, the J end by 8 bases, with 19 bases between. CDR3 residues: CASSQDPRQGPLGYTF. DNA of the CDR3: TGCGCCAGCAGCCAAGACCCCAGGCAGGGACCTCTCGGCTACACCTTC.

The CDR3 DNA is TGCGCCAGGCAGGGCCCGGGGAGGGTAGCCAAAAACATTCAGTACTTC. Translation gives CARQGPGRVAKNIQYF. The V call is TRBV5-1, the J call TRBJ2-4, with 7 bases fitting TRBD2. This CDR3 has 16 amino acids. Losses at the gene ends were 8 bases for V and 0 bases for J; bases not matched to a gene: 11. Germline assignment: CDR1 SGHRS and CDR2 YFSETQ.

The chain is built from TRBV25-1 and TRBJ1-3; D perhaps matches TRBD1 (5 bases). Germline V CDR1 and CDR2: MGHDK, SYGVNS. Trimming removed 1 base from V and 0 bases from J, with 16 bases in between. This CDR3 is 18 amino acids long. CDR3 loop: CASSEWGYDSRSGNTIYF. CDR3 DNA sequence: TGTGCCAGCAGTGAATGGGGGTATGACAGTCGCTCTGGAAACACCATATATTTT.

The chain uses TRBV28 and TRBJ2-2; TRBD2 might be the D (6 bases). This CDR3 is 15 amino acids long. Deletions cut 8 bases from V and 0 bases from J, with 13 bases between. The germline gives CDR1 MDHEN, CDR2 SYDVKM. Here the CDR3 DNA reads TGTGCCAGCGTCGGGGCTAGCGCGAACACCGGGGAGCTGTTTTTT. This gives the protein CASVGASANTGELFF.

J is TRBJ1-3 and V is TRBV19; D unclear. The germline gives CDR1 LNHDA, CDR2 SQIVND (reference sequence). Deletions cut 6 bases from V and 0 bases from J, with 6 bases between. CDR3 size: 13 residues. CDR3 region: CASRFVSGNTIYF. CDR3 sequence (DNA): TGTGCCAGTAGGTTCGTCTCTGGAAACACCATATATTTT.

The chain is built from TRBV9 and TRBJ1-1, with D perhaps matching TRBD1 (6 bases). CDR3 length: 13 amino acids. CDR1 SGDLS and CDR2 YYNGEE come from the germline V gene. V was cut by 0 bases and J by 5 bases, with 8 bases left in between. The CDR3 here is CASSVVQGTEAFF. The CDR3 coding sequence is TGTGCCAGCAGCGTAGTACAGGGTACTGAAGCTTTCTTT.

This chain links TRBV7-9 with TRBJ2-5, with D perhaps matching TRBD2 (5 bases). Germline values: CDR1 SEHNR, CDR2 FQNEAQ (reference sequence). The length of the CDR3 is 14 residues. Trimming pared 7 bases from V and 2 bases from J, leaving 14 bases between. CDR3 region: CASTLGGDQETQYF. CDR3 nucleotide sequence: TGTGCCAGCACTCTTGGAGGAGATCAAGAGACCCAGTACTTC.

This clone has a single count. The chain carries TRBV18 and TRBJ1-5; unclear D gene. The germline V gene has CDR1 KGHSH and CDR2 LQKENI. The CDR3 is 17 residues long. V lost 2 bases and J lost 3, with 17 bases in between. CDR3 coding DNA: TGTGCCAGCTCACCATTGGCCGAACCAACCTACAATCAGCCCCAGCATTTT. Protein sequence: CASSPLAEPTYNQPQHF. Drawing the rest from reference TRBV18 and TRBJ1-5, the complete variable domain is NAGVMQNPRHLVRRRGQEARLRCSPMKGHSHVYWYRQLPEEGLKFMVYLQKENIIDESGMPKERFSAEFPKEGPSILRIQQVVRGDSAAYFCASSPLAEPTYNQPQHFGDGTRLSIL.

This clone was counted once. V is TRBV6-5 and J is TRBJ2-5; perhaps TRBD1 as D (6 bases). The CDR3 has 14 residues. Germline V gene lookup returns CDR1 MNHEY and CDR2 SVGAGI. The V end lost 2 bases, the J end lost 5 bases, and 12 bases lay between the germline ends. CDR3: CASSYQGPGETQYF. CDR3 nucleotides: TGTGCCAGCAGTTACCAGGGGCCGGGCGAGACCCAGTACTTC.

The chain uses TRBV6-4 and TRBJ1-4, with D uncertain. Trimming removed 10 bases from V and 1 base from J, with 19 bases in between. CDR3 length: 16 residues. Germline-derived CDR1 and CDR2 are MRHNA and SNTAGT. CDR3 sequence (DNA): TGTGCCATTGCGCGGTGTGGGTACGAAACTAATGAAAAACTGTTTTTT. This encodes CAIARCGYETNEKLFF.

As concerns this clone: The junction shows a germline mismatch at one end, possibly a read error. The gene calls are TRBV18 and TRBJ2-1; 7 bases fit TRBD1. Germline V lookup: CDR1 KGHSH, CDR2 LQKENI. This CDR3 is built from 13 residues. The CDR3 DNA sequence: TGTGCCAGCTCGCCACTGGAAAGGGGGCCGCAGTTCTTC. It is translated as CASSPLERGPQFF. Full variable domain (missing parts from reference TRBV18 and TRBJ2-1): NAGVMQNPRHLVRRRGQEARLRCSPMKGHSHVYWYRQLPEEGLKFMVYLQKENIIDESGMPKERFSAEFPKEGPSILRIQQVVRGDSAAYFCASSPLERGPQFFGPGTRLTVL.